One and the same sample provided the 5 T cell receptor beta chains below, sequenced in a study of blood T cell repertoires in COVID-19. Assay used: immunoSEQ multiplex PCR; TCRdb lists only in-frame clones, some missing. The sample records a few hundred thousand clones, 80% to 85% being singletons. Sequenced: PBMCs or T cells enriched from blood (not recorded which). Receptor source: a man in his forties or fifties who had recovered from COVID-19.

V is TRBV9 and J is TRBJ1-5, with 9 bases fitting TRBD1. This CDR3 is 15 amino acids long. Germline lookup yields CDR1 SGDLS and CDR2 YYNGEE. V lost 4 bases, J lost 7 bases, and 9 bases stayed unmatched. This chain's CDR3 is CASSPGQGMMQPQHF. CDR3 sequence (DNA): TGTGCCAGCAGCCCGGGACAGGGAATGATGCAGCCCCAGCATTTT.

This clone was detected only once. J is TRBJ1-2 and V is TRBV6-5; 10 bases align to TRBD1. Germline CDR1 MNHEY, CDR2 SVGAGI. The V and J ends lost 6 bases and 8 bases, in that order; junction bases with no gene match: 6. The CDR3 spans 13 residues. DNA for the CDR3: TGTGCCAGCAGGGCCGACAGGGGGCGAGGCTACACCTTC. Translation gives CASRADRGRGYTF.

This chain connects TRBV2 to TRBJ2-5, with 7 positions matching TRBD1. Looked up from germline, CDR1 is SNHLY and CDR2 is FYNNEI. J gave up 4 bases and V 6 bases, and 14 bases lay outside the gene matches. The CDR3 extends over 16 amino acids. The CDR3 here is CASSRVLFRDRETQYF. The CDR3 nucleotides read TGTGCCAGCAGCCGTGTCCTCTTTAGGGACAGAGAGACCCAGTACTTC.

The genes are TRBV11-3 and TRBJ2-5, with TRBD2 matching over 14 bases. This CDR3 region has 16 residues. The trim removed 5 bases at V and 5 bases at J, leaving 7 bases unmatched. Germline-derived CDR1 and CDR2 are SGHNT and YENEEA. CDR3 DNA: TGTGCCAGCAGCCACCGACTAGCGGGAGGGATCGAGACCCAGTACTTC. It yields the protein CASSHRLAGGIETQYF.

The chain couples TRBV19 to TRBJ1-1; 8 nucleotides match TRBD1. The CDR3 is made up of 14 amino acids. The V gene's germline CDR1 is LNHDA and CDR2 SQIVND (reference sequence). After removal of 8 bases from V and 3 bases from J, the junction contained 8 bases not matched to a gene. The CDR3 sequence is CASAARGRDTEAFF. The DNA for the CDR3 is TGTGCCAGTGCCGCCAGGGGGCGAGACACTGAAGCTTTCTTT.